The present entry profiles one TCR beta chain with its context. Primers included in the PCR were 60 Vbeta and 13 Jbeta primers. Using immunoSEQ multiplex PCR, the repertoire was profiled, and TCRdb retains in-frame clones only, with some absent. The table shows about 160,000 clones, with 70% to 85% occurring only once. This sample stems from a study of cytomegalovirus exposure and HLA in healthy donors. This CDR3 is 16 amino acids long. With V trimmed by 4 bases and J by 3 bases, 6 bases remained unmatched. The germline gives CDR1 MNHEY, CDR2 SMNVEV (reference sequence). Specimen: PBMCs. This chain uses TRBV27 with TRBJ1-6; TRBD1 matches at 7 bases. This receptor was obtained from a man in his fifties or sixties in good health and CMV-seropositive. The CDR3 nucleotides are TGTGCCAGCAGTTCTCGGACAGGCATCTATAATTCACCCCTCCACTTT. It codes for CASSSRTGIYNSPLHF.